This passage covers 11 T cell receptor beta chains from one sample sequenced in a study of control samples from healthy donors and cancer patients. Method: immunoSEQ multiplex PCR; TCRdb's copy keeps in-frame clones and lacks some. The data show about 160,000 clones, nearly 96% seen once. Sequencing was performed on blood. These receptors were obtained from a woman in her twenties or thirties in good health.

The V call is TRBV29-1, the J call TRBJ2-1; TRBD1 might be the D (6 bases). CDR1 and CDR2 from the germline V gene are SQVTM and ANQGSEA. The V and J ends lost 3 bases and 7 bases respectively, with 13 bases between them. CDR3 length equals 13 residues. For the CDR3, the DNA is TGCAGCGTTGATGGTCAGGGGTATAATGAGCAGTTCTTC. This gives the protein CSVDGQGYNEQFF.

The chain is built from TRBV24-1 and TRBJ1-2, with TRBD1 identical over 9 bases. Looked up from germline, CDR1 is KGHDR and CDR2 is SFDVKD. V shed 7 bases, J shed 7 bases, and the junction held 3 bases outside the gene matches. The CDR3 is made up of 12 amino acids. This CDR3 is CATRTGGGGYTF. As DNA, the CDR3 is TGTGCCACCAGGACAGGGGGAGGTGGCTACACCTTC.

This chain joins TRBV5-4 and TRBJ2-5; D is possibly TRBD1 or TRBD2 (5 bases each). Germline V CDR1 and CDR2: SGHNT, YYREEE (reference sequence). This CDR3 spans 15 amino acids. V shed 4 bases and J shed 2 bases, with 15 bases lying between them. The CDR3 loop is CASSPWGSVQETQYF. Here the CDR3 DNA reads TGTGCCAGCAGCCCTTGGGGGAGCGTACAAGAGACCCAGTACTTC.

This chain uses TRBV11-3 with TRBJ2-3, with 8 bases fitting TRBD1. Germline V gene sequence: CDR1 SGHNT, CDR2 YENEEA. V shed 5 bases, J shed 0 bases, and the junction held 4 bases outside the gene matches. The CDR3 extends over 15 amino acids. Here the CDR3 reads CASSHRTGSTDTQYF. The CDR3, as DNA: TGTGCCAGCAGCCACCGGACAGGGAGCACAGATACGCAGTATTTT.

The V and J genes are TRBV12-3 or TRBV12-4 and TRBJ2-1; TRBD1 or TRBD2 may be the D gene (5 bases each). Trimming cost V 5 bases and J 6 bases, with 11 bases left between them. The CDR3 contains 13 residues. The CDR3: CASSIGDGNEQFF. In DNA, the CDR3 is TGTGCCAGCAGTATCGGGGACGGCAATGAGCAGTTCTTC.

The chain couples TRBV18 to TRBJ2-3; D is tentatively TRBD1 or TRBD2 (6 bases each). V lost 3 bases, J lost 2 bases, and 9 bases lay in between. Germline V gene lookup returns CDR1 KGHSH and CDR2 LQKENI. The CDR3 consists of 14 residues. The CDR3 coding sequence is TGTGCCAGCTCACCCGGGGGCTTCACAGATACGCAGTATTTT. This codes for CASSPGGFTDTQYF.

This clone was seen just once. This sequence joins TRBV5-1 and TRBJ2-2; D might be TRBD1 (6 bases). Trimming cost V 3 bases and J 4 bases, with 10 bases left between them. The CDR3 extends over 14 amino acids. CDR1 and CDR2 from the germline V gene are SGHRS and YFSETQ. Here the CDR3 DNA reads TGCGCCAGCAGCTGGATACAGGGCACCGGGGAGCTGTTTTTT. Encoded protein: CASSWIQGTGELFF.

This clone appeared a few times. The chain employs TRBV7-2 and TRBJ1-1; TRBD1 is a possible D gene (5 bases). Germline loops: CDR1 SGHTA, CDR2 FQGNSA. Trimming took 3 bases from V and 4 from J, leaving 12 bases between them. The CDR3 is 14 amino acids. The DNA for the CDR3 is TGTGCCAGCAGCTTTTCGGATCAGGGCACTGAAGCTTTCTTT. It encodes CASSFSDQGTEAFF. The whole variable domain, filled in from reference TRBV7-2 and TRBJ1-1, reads GAGVSQSPSNKVTEKGKDVELRCDPISGHTALYWYRQSLGQGLEFLIYFQGNSAPDKSGLPSDRFSAERTGGSVSTLTIQRTQQEDSAVYLCASSFSDQGTEAFFGQGTRLTVV.

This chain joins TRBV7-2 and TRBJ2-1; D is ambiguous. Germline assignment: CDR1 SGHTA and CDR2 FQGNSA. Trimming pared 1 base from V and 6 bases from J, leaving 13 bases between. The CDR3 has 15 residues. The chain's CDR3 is CASSLDGSMGNEQFF. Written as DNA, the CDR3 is TGTGCCAGCAGCTTAGATGGTAGCATGGGCAATGAGCAGTTCTTC.

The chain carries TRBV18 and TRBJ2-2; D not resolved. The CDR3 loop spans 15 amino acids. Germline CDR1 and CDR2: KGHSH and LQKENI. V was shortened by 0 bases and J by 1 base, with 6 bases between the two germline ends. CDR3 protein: CASSPPSLNTGELFF. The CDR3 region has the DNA TGTGCCAGCTCACCACCGTCATTGAACACCGGGGAGCTGTTTTTT.

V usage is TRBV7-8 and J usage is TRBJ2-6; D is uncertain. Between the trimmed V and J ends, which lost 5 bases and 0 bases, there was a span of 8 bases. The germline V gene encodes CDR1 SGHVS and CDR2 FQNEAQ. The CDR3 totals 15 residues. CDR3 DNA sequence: TGTGCCAGCAGCACCGGTCCCTCTGGGGCCAACGTCCTGACTTTC. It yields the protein CASSTGPSGANVLTF.